The rows below give T cell receptor beta chains drawn from one sample of a study of T-cell memory formation after mild COVID-19. TCRdb passed the 5' RACE reads through MiXCR, listing each CDR3 protein once. This table has 500,000 to 550,000 distinct CDR3 sequences, roughly 20% appearing once. Sample: PBMCs or a T cell subset sorted from them (not recorded which). The receptors were sampled from an adult woman who had mild COVID-19 (a few samples of this study predate the infection). Cell type and time point are not known. The CDR3 runs from the conserved cysteine through the conserved F or W. The D gene is left open where the match is weak. Size values are once, few and many counts, or a class for expanded clones, and some rows have none.

TGTGCCTGGAGTGTCCCGGGAGCGCCTGAAGCTTTCTTT,CAWSVPGAPEAFF,NA,13,TRBJ1-1,NA,TRBV30
TGTGCCACCAGCAGAGGTTGGACAGGGGGCGGTACAGATACGCAGTATTTT,CATSRGWTGGGTDTQYF,NA,17,TRBJ2-3,TRBD1,TRBV15
TGTGCCAGCAGCGTGGCGGATCGCACTGAAGCTTTCTTT,CASSVADRTEAFF,NA,13,TRBJ1-1,NA,TRBV9
TGTGCCAGCAGTTTTCAGCGCTCTGGGGCCAACGTCCTGACTTTC,CASSFQRSGANVLTF,NA,15,TRBJ2-6,NA,TRBV27
TGTGCCAGCAGCTTAGGCGGGAGTGTCTACGAGCAGTACTTC,CASSLGGSVYEQYF,few,14,TRBJ2-7,TRBD2,TRBV7-9
TGTGCCAGCAGCCACCCCGGGACAAAGAACACTGAAGCTTTCTTT,CASSHPGTKNTEAFF,NA,15,TRBJ1-1,NA,TRBV3-1
TGTGCCAGCAGCCTGGCGGGGGGTGCCACAGATACGCAGTATTTT,CASSLAGGATDTQYF,many,15,TRBJ2-3,TRBD2,TRBV12-3/TRBV12-4
TGTGCCAGCAGTTTCCAACAGGGTTTTGGCGAGCAGTACTTC,CASSFQQGFGEQYF,NA,14,TRBJ2-7,NA,TRBV12-3/TRBV12-4
TGTGCCAGCAGCTCACGGGGAAGCGGGAGGGCCCCGCGGGGCGAGCAGTACTTC,CASSSRGSGRAPRGEQYF,NA,18,TRBJ2-7,TRBD2,TRBV5-4
TGTGCCAGCAGCTCTGGGGTAGCGGACAATGAGCAGTTCTTC,CASSSGVADNEQFF,NA,14,TRBJ2-1,NA,TRBV6-5
TGTGCCAGCAGTGCCGAAGCCGGGGCGGACGATGAGCAGTACTTC,CASSAEAGADDEQYF,few,15,TRBJ2-7,NA,TRBV9
TGTGCCAGCAGCTTAGCATTCAACACCGGGGAGCTGTTTTTT,CASSLAFNTGELFF,few,14,TRBJ2-2,NA,TRBV7-8
TGTGCCACCAGTGAGGACAGGCTCCCGTGCTACGAGCAGTACTTC,CATSEDRLPCYEQYF,NA,15,TRBJ2-7,TRBD1,TRBV24-1
TGTGCCAGCAGGGTACAGGGGGGCGGGACCCAGTACTTC,CASRVQGGGTQYF,NA,13,TRBJ2-5,TRBD1,TRBV6-5
TGTGCCAGCAGCCCGGACTCCGGAGCCTATAATTCACCCCTCCACTTT,CASSPDSGAYNSPLHF,NA,16,TRBJ1-6,NA,TRBV3-1
TGTGCCAGCAGTCAGACACAGGGCACAGATACGCAGTATTTT,CASSQTQGTDTQYF,NA,14,TRBJ2-3,NA,TRBV12-3/TRBV12-4
TGCAGTGCTAGAGGCCTCGAGGACGGGGATTACGAGCAGTACTTC,CSARGLEDGDYEQYF,many,15,TRBJ2-7,NA,TRBV20-1
TGTGCCAGCAGTTACGTACAGGGGCCCCACGAGCAGTACTTC,CASSYVQGPHEQYF,few,14,TRBJ2-7,TRBD1,TRBV6-5
TGTGCCAGCAATGGGACTAGGGAATTTAGCACAGATACGCAGTATTTT,CASNGTREFSTDTQYF,few,16,TRBJ2-3,TRBD2,TRBV7-7
TGTGCCAGCAGTTTAAGAGAGCATACGCAGTATTTT,CASSLREHTQYF,NA,12,TRBJ2-3,NA,TRBV12-3/TRBV12-4
TGTGCCAGCAGTTTCGGACAGGGGGGACGTAGCAATCAGCCCCAGCATTTT,CASSFGQGGRSNQPQHF,few,17,TRBJ1-5,TRBD1,TRBV12-3/TRBV12-4
TGTGCCAGCAGCCAAGATTATGGGGACAAAAACATTCAGTACTTC,CASSQDYGDKNIQYF,few,15,TRBJ2-4,NA,TRBV4-2
TGTGCCAGCGCCGACAGGGTAACCTACGAGCAGTACTTC,CASADRVTYEQYF,NA,13,TRBJ2-7,TRBD1,TRBV25-1
TGTGCCAGCAGCTTACAGGGGGCGCAGATTGAAAAACTGTTTTTT,CASSLQGAQIEKLFF,NA,15,TRBJ1-4,TRBD1,TRBV7-9
TGTGCCAGCAGCCCTATAGTGGCTACACCTCCCACAGATACGCAGTATTTT,CASSPIVATPPTDTQYF,NA,17,TRBJ2-3,NA,TRBV9
TGTGCCAGCAGTGTCCGGGACAGGGACTTCTACGAGCAGTACTTC,CASSVRDRDFYEQYF,NA,15,TRBJ2-7,TRBD1,TRBV6-1
TGCGCCAGCAGCCAAGCCGTCAAGGGGGACTTACGGAATCAGCCCCAGCATTTT,CASSQAVKGDLRNQPQHF,few,18,TRBJ1-5,NA,TRBV4-1
TGTGCCAGCAGGTTTGGGACAGGGGACTTCCCCGAGCAGTACTTC,CASRFGTGDFPEQYF,NA,15,TRBJ2-7,TRBD1,TRBV6-1
TGCGCCAGCAGCCAAGTTGGACAGGCCAATCAGCCCCAGCATTTT,CASSQVGQANQPQHF,NA,15,TRBJ1-5,TRBD1,TRBV4-1
TGTGCCAGCAGCTTCGGGGCCACTAGCGGGAGGATTTTAGGGTACAATGAGCAGTTCTTC,CASSFGATSGRILGYNEQFF,many,20,TRBJ2-1,TRBD2,TRBV7-2
TGCAGCGTACGGACAGATGGCTACACCTTC,CSVRTDGYTF,NA,10,TRBJ1-2,NA,TRBV29-1
TGTGCTATCACCCGGGACAGCAACACAGATACGCAGTATTTT,CAITRDSNTDTQYF,few,14,TRBJ2-3,TRBD1,TRBV6-6
TGTGCCAGTGGCCCCGGCTACACCTTC,CASGPGYTF,NA,9,TRBJ1-2,NA,TRBV9
TGCAGTGCCTCGAGACAGACCGTGGTAGTCCCCGGGGAGCTGTTTTTT,CSASRQTVVVPGELFF,NA,16,TRBJ2-2,NA,TRBV20-1
TGCAGCGTCCGGACGGACAGTAATGGGGAGCAGTACTTC,CSVRTDSNGEQYF,many,13,TRBJ2-7,NA,TRBV29-1
TGTGCCTGGAACAAGGATACCTACGAGCAGTACTTC,CAWNKDTYEQYF,few,12,TRBJ2-7,NA,TRBV30
TGTGCCAGCAGCCCCGGGACTAGCCTCTATCATGAGCAGTTCTTC,CASSPGTSLYHEQFF,NA,15,TRBJ2-1,TRBD2,TRBV11-2
TGCGCCAGCAGCCAAGAGCCAAGCGGGGGGGCGACAGATACGCAGTATTTT,CASSQEPSGGATDTQYF,NA,17,TRBJ2-3,TRBD2,TRBV4-1
TGTGCCAGCAGCCGGGGACTAGCGGGAGCGGTAGATACGCAGTATTTT,CASSRGLAGAVDTQYF,NA,16,TRBJ2-3,TRBD2,TRBV7-9
TGTGCCATCAGTGGGTTCGGAGGAGCGGGAGGGCCGCATGAGCAGTTCTTC,CAISGFGGAGGPHEQFF,NA,17,TRBJ2-1,TRBD2,TRBV10-3
TGTGCCAGCAGCTCCACAGATACGCAGTATTTT,CASSSTDTQYF,many,11,TRBJ2-3,NA,TRBV5-1
TGTGCCAGCAGTGATCCGAGCGGGGGGGCCTACGAGCAGTACTTC,CASSDPSGGAYEQYF,NA,15,TRBJ2-7,TRBD2,TRBV5-4
TGCAGCGTTCAAAGGGACGGACAGGCCCACTTC,CSVQRDGQAHF,NA,11,TRBJ1-2,TRBD1,TRBV29-1